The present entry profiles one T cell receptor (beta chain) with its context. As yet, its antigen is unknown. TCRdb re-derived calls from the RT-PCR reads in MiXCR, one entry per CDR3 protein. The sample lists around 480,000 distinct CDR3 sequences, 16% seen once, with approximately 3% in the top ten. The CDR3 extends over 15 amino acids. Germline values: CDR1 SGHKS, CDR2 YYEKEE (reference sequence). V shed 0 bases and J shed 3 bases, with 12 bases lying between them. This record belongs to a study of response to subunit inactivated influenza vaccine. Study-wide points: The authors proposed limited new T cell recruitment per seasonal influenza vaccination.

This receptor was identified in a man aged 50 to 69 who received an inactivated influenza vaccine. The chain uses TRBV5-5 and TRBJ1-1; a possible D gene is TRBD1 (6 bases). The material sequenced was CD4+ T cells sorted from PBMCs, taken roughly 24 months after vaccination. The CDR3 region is CASSLAPAGDTEAFF. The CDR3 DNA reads TGTGCCAGCAGCTTGGCCCCGGCAGGGGACACTGAAGCTTTCTTT.